Listed below are T cell receptor beta chains from one sample, sequenced in a study of cytomegalovirus exposure and HLA in healthy donors. Sequencing used immunoSEQ multiplex PCR; TCRdb keeps in-frame clones, though not all of them. The repertoire holds approximately 130,000 clones, with about three quarters as singletons. Sequencing was performed on PBMCs. The receptor set was obtained from a human donor in good health. Each CDR3 is given with its conserved first and last residue. The order of the fields is J gene, D gene, clone size, V gene, CDR3 DNA, CDR3 protein. A D gene is named only where the DNA matches it firmly. Not all rows give a size; the values are once, few, many and, for expanded clones, a class.

>TRBJ2-7|TRBD2|-|TRBV6-5
TGTGCCAGCAGATCGGGAGGCGGCGAGCAGTACTTC
CASRSGGGEQYF
>TRBJ1-3|-|-|TRBV6-5
TGTGCCAGCAAGGCGGAGGTACTCTCTGGAAACACCATATATTTT
CASKAEVLSGNTIYF
>TRBJ2-1|TRBD2|-|TRBV25-1
TGTGCCAGCAGCGGGACTAGCGGGGCCGATAACAATGAGCAGTTCTTC
CASSGTSGADNNEQFF
>TRBJ1-1|-|-|TRBV6-5
TGTGCCAGCAGCGACAGTCTATTCACTGAAGCTTTCTTT
CASSDSLFTEAFF
>TRBJ2-1|-|-|TRBV29-1
TGCAGCGTTGAACCCGGTTATCGGGGGTTAAACAATGAGCAGTTCTTC
CSVEPGYRGLNNEQFF
>TRBJ2-7|-|few|TRBV2
TGTGCCAGCAGTGAAGGGGGCGTCGGCTACGAGCAGTACTTC
CASSEGGVGYEQYF
>TRBJ2-3|TRBD2|-|TRBV4-1
TGCGCCAGCAGCCGGAAACTAGCGGGAGAGCGAACAGATACGCAGTATTTT
CASSRKLAGERTDTQYF
>TRBJ1-3|TRBD1|-|TRBV19
TGTGCCAGTAGTATAGTCGGACAGGCTACTGGAAACACCATATATTTT
CASSIVGQATGNTIYF
>TRBJ2-1|TRBD2|-|TRBV4-3
TGCGCCAGCAGCCGGGGACTAGCGGGAGGGGGTGAGCAGTTCTTC
CASSRGLAGGGEQFF
>TRBJ1-1|-|-|TRBV10-3
TGTGCCATCAGTGAGTTTGGCGGGACCCTTGCCACTGAAGCTTTCTTT
CAISEFGGTLATEAFF
>TRBJ2-7|TRBD2|-|TRBV5-4
TGTGCCAGCAGCCCGTCGGGGGGGCCCCACGAGCAGTACTTC
CASSPSGGPHEQYF
>TRBJ2-3|TRBD2|-|TRBV27
TGTGCCAGCACTTCTAGCGGGTCTAGCACAGATACGCAGTATTTT
CASTSSGSSTDTQYF
>TRBJ2-2|TRBD1|-|TRBV6-1
TGTGCCAGCAGTCCCAGACAGGGGGGCACCGGGGAGCTGTTTTTT
CASSPRQGGTGELFF
>TRBJ1-3|-|-|TRBV6-1
TGTGCCAGCACCGAAGCCCCAGGAAACACCATATATTTT
CASTEAPGNTIYF
>TRBJ2-5|TRBD2|-|TRBV5-1
TGCGCCAGCAGCTTGGGAGCGGGAGTGGTAGAGACCCAGTACTTC
CASSLGAGVVETQYF
>TRBJ1-4|-|-|TRBV4-3
TGCGCCAGCAGCCAAGACCAAGCCACTAATGAAAAACTGTTTTTT
CASSQDQATNEKLFF
>TRBJ1-3|TRBD1|few|TRBV30
TGTGCCTGGAATCCGACAGGGGGTGCCGGTTCTGGAAACACCATATATTTT
CAWNPTGGAGSGNTIYF
>TRBJ2-2|-|once|TRBV7-9
TGTGCCAGCAGCAAAGCCGGGTCTATACTTTCGACGGAGGGACTGTTTTTT
CASSKAGSILSTEGLFF
>TRBJ1-2|TRBD1|-|TRBV6-6
TGTGCCAGCAGTTACTCGAACGGACAGGCCTATGGCTACACCTTC
CASSYSNGQAYGYTF
>TRBJ1-2|-|-|TRBV6-1
TGTGCCAGCAGTGAGGGGGGGGTCTATGGCTACACCTTC
CASSEGGVYGYTF
>TRBJ2-5|-|-|TRBV27
TGTGCCAGCAGCCCGCGTCGGGGGGCGGGGGAGACCCAGTACTTC
CASSPRRGAGETQYF
>TRBJ2-5|TRBD2|-|TRBV4-1
TGCGCCAGCAGCCCCGATCCGGGACTAGGAGGGGAGACCCAGTACTTC
CASSPDPGLGGETQYF
>TRBJ2-3|TRBD2|once|TRBV5-4
TGTGCCAGCAGCTTGGCCGGGGGGGTAACAGATACGCAGTATTTT
CASSLAGGVTDTQYF
>TRBJ1-4|-|-|TRBV7-9
TGTGCCAGCAGCTCGGGGGGCAGTGTTAATGAAAAACTGTTTTTT
CASSSGGSVNEKLFF
>TRBJ1-2|-|once|TRBV30
TGTGCCTGGAGAACTATCAGGGGTGGAACGCCCCTCTACACCTTC
CAWRTIRGGTPLYTF
>TRBJ2-7|TRBD2|-|TRBV4-3
TGCGCCAGCAGCCAAGTAACTGGACTAGCTTACGAGCAGTACTTC
CASSQVTGLAYEQYF